This is a list of T cell receptor beta chains from one sample in a study of blood T cell repertoires in COVID-19. The protocol was immunoSEQ multiplex PCR, while the TCRdb copy is restricted to in-frame clones and leaves out a portion. The repertoire holds 130,000 to 150,000 clones, with over 80% as singletons. Sequencing was carried out using peripheral blood. Every receptor here comes from a woman in her fifties or sixties with acute or convalescent COVID-19. Both conserved end residues are part of each CDR3. A D gene is named only where the DNA matches it firmly. The listing skips clone size in some rows; elsewhere it reads once, few, many or a size class.

clone size: .
J gene: TRBJ2-7
V gene: TRBV4-1
D gene: TRBD2
CDR3 DNA: TGCGCCAGCAGCCAACTTAGCGGGGGGGCCTACGAGCAGTACTTC
CDR3 protein: CASSQLSGGAYEQYF

clone size: .
J gene: TRBJ1-1
V gene: TRBV7-3
D gene: TRBD1
CDR3 DNA: TGTGCCAGCAGCTTTAAACAGGGGGCGCAAGCTTTCTTT
CDR3 protein: CASSFKQGAQAFF

clone size: .
J gene: TRBJ1-1
V gene: TRBV5-4
D gene: TRBD1
CDR3 DNA: TGTGCCAGCAGCCCCTGGACAGGGATCGAAGCTTTCTTT
CDR3 protein: CASSPWTGIEAFF

clone size: .
J gene: TRBJ2-2
V gene: TRBV2
D gene: .
CDR3 DNA: TGTGCCAAAACGGGACGCCCAGGGGTCACCGGGGAGCTGTTTTTT
CDR3 protein: CAKTGRPGVTGELFF

clone size: few
J gene: TRBJ1-2
V gene: TRBV30
D gene: .
CDR3 DNA: TGTGCCTGGAGAGAGGTCGAGGCTCCAAAAGGCTACACCTTC
CDR3 protein: CAWREVEAPKGYTF

clone size: once
J gene: TRBJ2-7
V gene: TRBV28
D gene: .
CDR3 DNA: TGTGCCAGCAGTTTAAGCCGGACACCACCCTACGAGCAGTACTTC
CDR3 protein: CASSLSRTPPYEQYF

clone size: .
J gene: TRBJ1-2
V gene: TRBV3-1/TRBV3-2
D gene: TRBD1
CDR3 DNA: TGTGCCAGCCAAGACAGGGTAGGTGGCTACACCTTC
CDR3 protein: CASQDRVGGYTF

clone size: .
J gene: TRBJ2-7
V gene: TRBV9
D gene: TRBD1
CDR3 DNA: TGTGCCAGCAGCGTAGAGTCGGGACAGAAAGGAATCGACGAGCAGTACTTC
CDR3 protein: CASSVESGQKGIDEQYF

clone size: .
J gene: TRBJ2-2
V gene: TRBV2
D gene: .
CDR3 DNA: TGTGCCAGCAGTGAGGTGGCGGGGGGGGAGCTGTTTTTT
CDR3 protein: CASSEVAGGELFF

clone size: .
J gene: TRBJ2-7
V gene: TRBV7-9
D gene: .
CDR3 DNA: TGTGCCAGCAGCTTCGGACAGCTGGTGGGGGAGCAGTACTTC
CDR3 protein: CASSFGQLVGEQYF

clone size: .
J gene: TRBJ1-1
V gene: TRBV12-3/TRBV12-4
D gene: .
CDR3 DNA: TGTGCCAGCAGTCCGGGGGGGAACCCTGAAGCTTTCTTT
CDR3 protein: CASSPGGNPEAFF

clone size: .
J gene: TRBJ2-1
V gene: TRBV11-1
D gene: .
CDR3 DNA: TGTGCCAGCAGCTCCATCTCGGGACTCTCCTACAATGAGCAGTTCTTC
CDR3 protein: CASSSISGLSYNEQFF

clone size: .
J gene: TRBJ2-1
V gene: TRBV11-2
D gene: .
CDR3 DNA: TGTGCCAGCAGCTTAGAAACAGGGCCAACCTACAATGAGCAGTTCTTC
CDR3 protein: CASSLETGPTYNEQFF